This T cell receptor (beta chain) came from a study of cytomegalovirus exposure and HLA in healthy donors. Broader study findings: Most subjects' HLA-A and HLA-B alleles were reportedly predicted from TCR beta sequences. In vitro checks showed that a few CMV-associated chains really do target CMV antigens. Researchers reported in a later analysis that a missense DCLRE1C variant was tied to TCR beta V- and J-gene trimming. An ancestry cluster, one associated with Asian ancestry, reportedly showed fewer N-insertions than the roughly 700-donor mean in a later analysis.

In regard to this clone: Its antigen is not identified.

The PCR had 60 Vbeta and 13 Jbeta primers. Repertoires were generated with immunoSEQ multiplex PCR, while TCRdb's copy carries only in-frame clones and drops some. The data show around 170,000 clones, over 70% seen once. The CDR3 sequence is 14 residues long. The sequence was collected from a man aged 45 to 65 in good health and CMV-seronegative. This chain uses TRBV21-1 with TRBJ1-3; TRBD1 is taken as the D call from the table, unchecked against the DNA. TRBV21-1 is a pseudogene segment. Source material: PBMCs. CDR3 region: CASSTKGAGNTIYF. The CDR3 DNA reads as TGTGCCAGCAGCACTAAGGGGGCCGGAAACACCATATATTTT.